The next 28 T cell receptor beta chains were all read from a single sample in a study of T cells in Graves' hyperthyroidism and ophthalmopathy. From RNA transcripts, TCR beta CDR3 regions were amplified. During a first-round RT-PCR of the TCR CDR3, the HTBI primer set was used. TCRdb re-called the multiplex PCR reads with MiXCR, one entry per CDR3 protein. The data hold around 500,000 distinct CDR3 sequences, with around 16% observed a single time. The sequencing sample was made of blood. The receptors come from a woman in her 30s with Graves' ophthalmopathy.

This clonotype has only a few counts. The genes are TRBV29-1 and TRBJ2-1, with TRBD2 identical over 10 bases. V shed 4 bases and J 4 bases; nucleotides not matched to a gene: 10. This CDR3 has 16 amino acids. The germline gives CDR1 SQVTM, CDR2 ANQGSEA. The CDR3 nucleotides read TGCAGCGTTGTGGGAATGAGCGGGAGGGAATACAATGAGCAGTTCTTC. This sequence encodes CSVVGMSGREYNEQFF.

The table lists this clonotype with a few counts. The V and J genes are TRBV20-1 and TRBJ1-6; D remains unclear. CDR1 is DFQATT and CDR2 is SNEGSKA in the germline V gene (reference sequence). V shed 5 bases and J shed 5 bases, with 10 bases lying between them. This CDR3 comprises 13 residues. The CDR3 region is CSAFDTNNSPLHF. Written as DNA, the CDR3 is TGCAGTGCTTTCGACACAAATAATTCACCCCTCCACTTT.

This clonotype has more than one count but fewer than ten. The chain carries TRBV4-3 and TRBJ1-1; TRBD1 matches at 8 bases. The length of the CDR3 is 17 residues. Losses at the gene ends were 4 bases for V and 5 bases for J; bases not matched to a gene: 15. The V gene's germline CDR1 is LGHNA and CDR2 YSLEER. The chain's CDR3 is CASSPENPRTGRTEAFF. CDR3 bases: TGCGCCAGCAGCCCAGAGAACCCCAGGACAGGGAGGACTGAAGCTTTCTTT.

This clonotype was found many times. The chain combines TRBV3-1 with TRBJ2-7; D tentatively fits TRBD1 or TRBD2 (5 bases each). The CDR3 contains 13 residues. Germline V gives CDR1 LGHDT, CDR2 YNNKEL (reference sequence). Trimming removed 2 bases from V and 4 bases from J, with 9 bases in between. The CDR3 sequence: CASSQQGPYEQYF. In DNA form, the CDR3 reads TGTGCCAGCAGCCAACAGGGACCTTACGAGCAGTACTTC.

The chain links TRBV6-1 to TRBJ2-3, with TRBD2 matching 9 bases. J lost 4 bases, V lost 7 bases, and 3 bases had no gene match. Germline V gene lookup returns CDR1 MNHNS and CDR2 SASEGT. The CDR3 extends over 13 amino acids. The CDR3 reads CASNSGSADTQYF. In DNA, the CDR3 is TGTGCCAGCAATAGCGGGAGCGCAGATACGCAGTATTTT.

This clonotype was found a few times. The chain joins TRBV24-1 to TRBJ2-5; 7 nucleotides align to TRBD1. Germline trimming cut 4 bases from V and 4 bases from J; bases unmatched to any gene: 8. This CDR3 spans 15 amino acids. Germline V gene data show CDR1 as KGHDR and CDR2 as SFDVKD. The CDR3 DNA is TGTGCCACCAGTGACTTGGGACAGAGCGGAGAGACCCAGTACTTC. Translation gives CATSDLGQSGETQYF.

This clonotype has a handful of counts. This rearrangement joins TRBV24-1 to TRBJ2-7; 7 positions match TRBD1. The length of the CDR3 is 15 residues. The V and J ends lost 4 bases and 2 bases, in that order; junction bases with no gene match: 7. From germline, CDR1 is KGHDR and CDR2 SFDVKD. The CDR3 DNA follows: TGTGCCACCAGTGAAAACAGGGGCCTCCCCTACGAGCAGTACTTC. This codes for CATSENRGLPYEQYF.

This clonotype was counted once. This chain joins TRBV28 and TRBJ1-2; TRBD1 might be the D (5 bases). CDR1 and CDR2 from the germline V gene are MDHEN and SYDVKM. The CDR3 covers 13 residues. V lost 5 bases, J lost 8 bases, and 15 bases lay in between. The CDR3 reads CASSLRTRFGYTF. The CDR3 region has the DNA TGTGCCAGCAGTCTCCGGACAAGGTTCGGCTACACCTTC.

This rearrangement joins TRBV6-1 to TRBJ1-2, with 10 bases aligning to TRBD1. J was trimmed by 7 bases and V by 7 bases; bases with no gene match: 15. The germline CDR1 and CDR2 sequences are MNHNS and SASEGT. CDR3 size: 16 residues. The CDR3 region has the DNA TGTGCCAGCACCGACATGACAGGGGGCGAAAATGGTGGCTACACCTTC. This encodes CASTDMTGGENGGYTF.

This clonotype was seen many times. The chain joins TRBV7-8 to TRBJ2-1; 11 nucleotides align to TRBD2. In germline, CDR1 is SGHVS, CDR2 FQNEAQ. V shed 5 bases, J shed 6 bases, and the junction held 15 bases outside the gene matches. The CDR3 has 18 residues. In DNA, the CDR3 is TGTGCCAGCAGCCACCGACTAGCGGGGTCTTGGGGCCTCAATGAGCAGTTCTTC. This codes for CASSHRLAGSWGLNEQFF.

V and J are TRBV4-2 and TRBJ2-1; 11 bases agree with TRBD2. Germline values: CDR1 LGHNA, CDR2 YNFKEQ. Trimming at V came to 1 base and at J to 10 bases, leaving 6 bases not matched to a gene. The CDR3 extends over 15 amino acids. This CDR3 reads CASSQVAGGPWEQFF. CDR3 nucleotides: TGTGCCAGCAGCCAAGTAGCGGGAGGGCCGTGGGAGCAGTTCTTC.

This clonotype was seen more than once but under ten times. The V and J genes are TRBV29-1 and TRBJ1-1; 9 nucleotides match TRBD1. CDR1 is SQVTM, CDR2 ANQGSEA, per germline. V lost 5 bases and J lost 7; bases outside the gene matches: 14. This CDR3 has 15 amino acids. CDR3 protein: CSVPGTGMRGGEAFF. The CDR3, as DNA: TGCAGCGTTCCCGGGACAGGGATGCGGGGGGGTGAAGCTTTCTTT.

In its sample, this clonotype was seen many times. CDR3 region: CASSAGAFTTDTQYF. The CDR3 bases are TGCGCCAGCAGCGCCGGGGCATTTACCACAGATACGCAGTATTTT. This rearrangement joins TRBV5-1 to TRBJ2-3; either TRBD1 or TRBD2 may fit D (5 bases each). The CDR3 contains 15 residues. Per the germline V gene, CDR1 is SGHRS and CDR2 is YFSETQ. V lost 4 bases and J 2 bases, leaving 14 bases between the germline ends.

This clonotype has a count of ten or more. The gene calls are TRBV7-2 and TRBJ2-5; D is undetermined. The CDR3 is 13 residues long. Germline CDR1 is SGHTA and CDR2 is FQGNSA. The V gene lost 1 base and the J gene lost 1 base, with 4 bases spanning the gap. The DNA of the CDR3 is TGTGCCAGCAGCTTAGAAGTCCAAGAGACCCAGTACTTC. This translates into CASSLEVQETQYF.

This clonotype was found many times. This rearrangement joins TRBV2 to TRBJ2-5; D gene ambiguous. CDR1 is SNHLY and CDR2 is FYNNEI in the germline V gene. Between the trimmed V and J ends, which lost 3 bases and 1 base, there was a span of 12 bases. This CDR3 is built from 15 residues. The CDR3 loop is CASSERQTGQETQYF. Here the CDR3 DNA reads TGTGCCAGCAGTGAGAGGCAGACCGGCCAAGAGACCCAGTACTTC. The complete variable domain, with remaining parts taken from reference TRBV2 and TRBJ2-5, reads EPEVTQTPSHQVTQMGQEVILRCVPISNHLYFYWYRQILGQKVEFLVSFYNNEISEKSEIFDDQFSVERPDGSNFTLKIRSTKLEDSAMYFCASSERQTGQETQYFGPGTRLLVL.

V is TRBV5-5 and J is TRBJ1-1; D remains unclear. CDR1 and CDR2 from the germline V gene are SGHKS and YYEKEE (reference sequence). The CDR3 totals 11 residues. Trimming stripped 4 bases from V and 3 bases from J, with 4 bases between. As DNA, the CDR3 is TGTGCCAGCAGCGGGGACACTGAAGCTTTCTTT. Translation gives CASSGDTEAFF.

This rearrangement joins TRBV19 to TRBJ2-2, with TRBD1 identical over 7 bases. In germline, CDR1 is LNHDA, CDR2 SQIVND (reference sequence). V was pared by 5 bases and J by 3 bases, with 9 bases of the junction left unmatched. This CDR3 is 16 amino acids long. CDR3 sequence: CASSFPTGVDTGELFF. DNA for the CDR3: TGTGCCAGTAGTTTCCCCACAGGGGTTGACACCGGGGAGCTGTTTTTT.

There are many counts of this clonotype. The chain uses TRBV7-2 and TRBJ2-3; 10 nucleotides line up with TRBD2. This CDR3 spans 14 amino acids. Unmatched junction bases numbered 3, after V lost 4 bases and J lost 5 bases. Germline CDR1 reads SGHTA; CDR2 reads FQGNSA. CDR3 nucleotides: TGTGCCAGCAGCTCCGGACTAGCGGAAGATACGCAGTATTTT. Residues: CASSSGLAEDTQYF. The variable domain in full, completed from reference TRBV7-2 and TRBJ2-3, reads GAGVSQSPSNKVTEKGKDVELRCDPISGHTALYWYRQSLGQGLEFLIYFQGNSAPDKSGLPSDRFSAERTGGSVSTLTIQRTQQEDSAVYLCASSSGLAEDTQYFGPGTRLTVL.

The chain employs TRBV7-8 and TRBJ2-2; possible D gene TRBD2, 5 bases. This CDR3 comprises 17 residues. V shed 1 base and J shed 6 bases, with 18 bases lying between them. Germline values: CDR1 SGHVS, CDR2 FQNEAQ. This CDR3 reads CASSLGVTRIYPGELFF. Here the CDR3 DNA reads TGTGCCAGCAGCTTAGGGGTAACTAGGATCTACCCCGGGGAGCTGTTTTTT.

This clonotype was observed a handful of times. V usage is TRBV2 and J usage is TRBJ1-1; tentative D call: TRBD1 (5 bases). V gave up 0 bases and J gave up 10 bases, with 12 bases separating them. The CDR3 sequence is 13 residues long. Germline V lookup: CDR1 SNHLY, CDR2 FYNNEI. CDR3 bases: TGTGCCAGCAGTGAAGCGCAAGGGGCCGGAGCTTTCTTT. Translation: CASSEAQGAGAFF.

This clonotype was seen more than once but under ten times. The genes are TRBV4-2 and TRBJ2-1, with 14 bases lining up with TRBD2. The CDR3 extends over 17 amino acids. The V gene's germline CDR1 is LGHNA and CDR2 YNFKEQ. Trimming removed 3 bases from V and 9 bases from J; junction bases left unmatched: 10. As DNA, the CDR3 is TGTGCCAGCAGCCACTATAAGACTAGCGGGAGGGGCGGTGAGCAGTTCTTC. It codes for CASSHYKTSGRGGEQFF.

Comment on this clonotype: A read error may produce the germline difference seen at one junction end. The chain recombines TRBV20-1 with TRBJ2-2, with 7 bases matching TRBD1. Germline V gene data show CDR1 as DFQATT and CDR2 as SNEGSKA (reference sequence). The CDR3 extends over 14 amino acids. This CDR3 is CSASGQANTGEPFF. Written as DNA, the CDR3 is TGCAGTGCTAGCGGACAGGCGAACACCGGGGAGCCGTTTTTT.

This clonotype was counted only a few times. The V gene is TRBV7-2, the J gene TRBJ1-1; D perhaps matches TRBD1 (5 bases). With 1 base removed from V and 6 bases from J, the gap between germline ends came to 12 bases. The CDR3 consists of 14 residues. Per the germline V gene, CDR1 is SGHTA and CDR2 is FQGNSA. DNA of the CDR3: TGTGCCAGCAGCTTAGTGGGGGGGGTCGCTGAAGCTTTCTTT. This gives the protein CASSLVGGVAEAFF.

There are many counts of this clonotype. This rearrangement joins TRBV7-8 to TRBJ2-1; 9 bases align to TRBD1. V shed 4 bases, J shed 7 bases, and the junction held 11 bases outside the gene matches. This CDR3 has 16 amino acids. The germline V gene encodes CDR1 SGHVS and CDR2 FQNEAQ. This CDR3 is CASSSPGTGNSNEQFF. The CDR3 DNA follows: TGTGCCAGCAGCTCCCCGGGGACAGGGAATAGTAATGAGCAGTTCTTC.

This clonotype was counted a few times. V is TRBV6-2 or TRBV6-3 and J is TRBJ2-7; possible D gene TRBD1, 6 bases. There are 15 residues in the CDR3. Looked up from germline, CDR1 is MNHEY and CDR2 is SVGEGT. V was shortened by 0 bases and J by 3 bases, with 12 bases between the two germline ends. The CDR3 nucleotides are TGTGCCAGCAGTTACTCGGCAGGGGTCGGCTACGAGCAGTACTTC. Its translation: CASSYSAGVGYEQYF.

The V gene is TRBV4-3, the J gene TRBJ2-1, with 7 bases that match TRBD1. V lost 0 bases, J lost 1 base, and 6 bases stayed unmatched. The CDR3 sequence is 17 residues long. The germline V gene encodes CDR1 LGHNA and CDR2 YSLEER. The CDR3 is CASSQEGTGASYNEQFF. The CDR3 nucleotides read TGCGCCAGCAGCCAAGAGGGAACAGGGGCTTCCTACAATGAGCAGTTCTTC.

The chain couples TRBV6-1 to TRBJ1-1; TRBD1 agrees at 8 bases. The CDR3 has 17 residues. Germline lookup yields CDR1 MNHNS and CDR2 SASEGT. J lost 1 base, V lost 5 bases, and 12 bases had no gene match. CDR3: CASSLQGAGSGNTEAFF. CDR3 DNA: TGTGCCAGCAGTCTTCAGGGGGCGGGGAGCGGGAACACTGAAGCTTTCTTT.

This clonotype has a count of ten or more. This chain connects TRBV11-2 to TRBJ1-1; D possibly corresponds to TRBD1 (5 bases). There are 16 residues in the CDR3. Trimming stripped 1 base from V and 3 bases from J, with 15 bases between. Per the germline V gene, CDR1 is SGHAT and CDR2 is FQNNGV. The DNA of the CDR3 is TGTGCCAGCAGCTTAGGAGGGACGGGCAGTCACACTGAAGCTTTCTTT. Its translation is CASSLGGTGSHTEAFF. Variable domain in full (rest from reference TRBV11-2 and TRBJ1-1): EAGVAQSPRYKIIEKRQSVAFWCNPISGHATLYWYQQILGQGPKLLIQFQNNGVVDDSQLPKDRFSAERLKGVDSTLKIQPAKLEDSAVYLCASSLGGTGSHTEAFFGQGTRLTVV.